The clone carrying this T cell receptor (beta chain) was observed a few times. In the original analysis: By means of reference gene primer amplification, nucleated cell counts were estimated. Generated by immunoSEQ multiplex PCR, the TCRdb table keeps only in-frame clones and is missing some. Clonal size and the V and J genes are those of that table, whereas D and trimming came from the DNA. The sample lists roughly 100,000 clones; roughly 80% were seen once. This sample is drawn from a study of blood T cell repertoires in COVID-19. Overall study: T cells, B-cell-depleted T cells, or PBMCs provided the cDNA or gDNA that served as material.

This CDR3 spans 13 amino acids. The J segment lost 6 bases and the V segment lost 2 bases, leaving 0 bases of the junction unmatched. CDR1 and CDR2 (germline): MNHEY, SMNVEV (reference sequence). The chain couples TRBV27 to TRBJ2-7, with 11 positions matching TRBD2. The source of this sequence is an elderly woman with acute or convalescent COVID-19. What was sequenced was peripheral blood. Written as DNA, the CDR3 is TGTGCCAGCAGTTTACTAGCGGGAGGCGAGCAGTACTTC. It specifies CASSLLAGGEQYF.